Below, 21 T cell receptor beta chains from the same sample are listed, as sequenced in a study of CD8+ T cells in alopecia areata. Following extraction, RNA underwent reverse transcription to cDNA, which served as the sequencing template. Some clones are missing from TCRdb's copy, which holds only in-frame ones; the method was immunoSEQ multiplex PCR. Of roughly 200,000 clones listed, roughly 56% are singletons. Sequenced: CD8+ T cells sorted from blood. All receptors come from a human donor in good health.

V gene TRBV4-1 combines with J gene TRBJ2-7, with D maybe TRBD1 (6 bases). The CDR3 runs to 16 residues. The germline CDR1 and CDR2 sequences are MGHRA and YSYEKL. V lost 1 base and J 1 base, leaving 14 bases between the germline ends. CDR3 nucleotide sequence: TGCGCCAGCAGCCAAGGTCAGGACAGCCCATCCTACGAGCAGTACTTC. Protein: CASSQGQDSPSYEQYF.

This rearrangement joins TRBV11-2 to TRBJ2-1; D perhaps matches TRBD2 (5 bases). The CDR3 is 13 residues long. Trimming took off 4 bases at V and 4 bases at J, with 8 bases between the two ends. CDR1 is SGHAT, CDR2 FQNNGV, per germline. CDR3 sequence: CASSSSGYNEQFF. Here the CDR3 DNA reads TGTGCCAGCAGCTCCTCGGGGTACAATGAGCAGTTCTTC.

The genes are TRBV5-6 and TRBJ1-2; D call uncertain. Trimming left V 0 bases short and J 0 bases short, with 9 bases between. CDR1 and CDR2 (germline): SGHDT, YYEEEE. The CDR3 contains 15 residues. The CDR3 DNA is TGTGCCAGCAGCTTGGGATCGCTTTCTAACTATGGCTACACCTTC. The encoded protein is CASSLGSLSNYGYTF.

This clone has a handful of counts. The genes are TRBV29-1 and TRBJ1-1; D ambiguous. Trimming cost V 7 bases and J 4 bases, with 7 bases left between them. This CDR3 spans 10 amino acids. Germline CDR1 SQVTM, CDR2 ANQGSEA. The DNA for the CDR3 is TGCAGCGGAGGGAGCACTGAAGCTTTCTTT. Protein product: CSGGSTEAFF.

This chain uses TRBV25-1 with TRBJ2-7; 7 bases align to TRBD1. Germline V gene lookup returns CDR1 MGHDK and CDR2 SYGVNS. V gave up 3 bases and J gave up 3 bases; unmatched junction bases: 5. CDR3 length equals 14 residues. The DNA of the CDR3 is TGTGCCAGCAGTGAGAACACAGGGGTCTACGAGCAGTACTTC. Translation gives CASSENTGVYEQYF.

This rearrangement joins TRBV4-1 to TRBJ1-1, with 9 nucleotides matching TRBD1. This CDR3 has 16 amino acids. Germline V gene data show CDR1 as MGHRA and CDR2 as YSYEKL. Trimming removed 2 bases from V and 3 bases from J; junction bases left unmatched: 7. The CDR3 DNA sequence: TGCGCCAGCAGCCAAACAGGGGGCGAGGGGGACACTGAAGCTTTCTTT. Translation gives CASSQTGGEGDTEAFF.

The rearrangement links TRBV13 to TRBJ2-7; TRBD1 agrees at 7 bases. CDR1 and CDR2 from the germline V gene are PRHDT and FYEKMQ (reference sequence). The CDR3 extends over 14 amino acids. The trim removed 5 bases at V and 4 bases at J, leaving 8 bases unmatched. CDR3: CASSQGRGMYEQYF. The CDR3 DNA follows: TGTGCCAGCAGCCAAGGCAGGGGGATGTACGAGCAGTACTTC.

The genes are TRBV11-2 and TRBJ2-7, with TRBD2 identical over 8 bases. Germline V lookup: CDR1 SGHAT, CDR2 FQNNGV. V was pared by 4 bases and J by 7 bases, with 3 bases of the junction left unmatched. The CDR3 runs to 12 residues. The CDR3 sequence: CASSSGLGEQYF. The CDR3 DNA reads TGTGCCAGCAGCTCGGGACTAGGGGAGCAGTACTTC.

The genes are TRBV5-6 and TRBJ1-2; 9 bases map to TRBD1. The germline CDR1 and CDR2 sequences are SGHDT and YYEEEE. The V segment lost 3 bases and the J segment 3 bases; nucleotides outside the gene matches: 9. This CDR3 has 16 residues. The CDR3 spells CASSSTRTGVDYGYTF. DNA of the CDR3: TGTGCCAGCAGCTCGACGCGGACAGGGGTCGACTATGGCTACACCTTC.

The J gene is TRBJ1-6, the V gene TRBV7-9, with D possibly being TRBD1 (5 bases). The CDR3 sequence is 16 residues long. V was trimmed by 8 bases and J by 0 bases, leaving 14 bases between them. Germline CDR1 and CDR2: SEHNR and FQNEAQ (reference sequence). The DNA for the CDR3 is TGTGCCAGCGGATTCAGGGATATCTCCTATAATTCACCCCTCCACTTT. Its translation: CASGFRDISYNSPLHF.

The chain uses TRBV29-1 and TRBJ2-2; tentative D call: TRBD2 (5 bases). The V gene's germline CDR1 is SQVTM and CDR2 ANQGSEA. Trimming removed 4 bases at V and 1 base at J, with 7 bases between. The CDR3 contains 13 residues. CDR3 nucleotide sequence: TGCAGCGTTGTTGGACTGAACACCGGGGAGCTGTTTTTT. Translation: CSVVGLNTGELFF.

This clone was seen only once. Other DNA sequences in this specimen translate into the identical CDR3. V is TRBV7-9 and J is TRBJ1-5; no definite D call. The CDR3 has 13 residues. V was shortened by 3 bases and J by 5 bases, with 8 bases between the two germline ends. Per germline, CDR1 SEHNR and CDR2 FQNEAQ (reference sequence). CDR3 region: CASSLGQDQPQHF. The CDR3 DNA is TGTGCCAGCAGCTTGGGCCAAGATCAGCCCCAGCATTTT.

Only one count was recorded for this clone. J is TRBJ1-2 and V is TRBV7-9; D ambiguous. The V gene's germline CDR1 is SEHNR and CDR2 FQNEAQ (reference sequence). Trimming removed 8 bases at V and 4 bases at J, with 11 bases between. The CDR3 has 12 residues. CDR3 residues: CASRKGGYGYTF. CDR3 nucleotides: TGTGCCAGCCGCAAGGGAGGCTATGGCTACACCTTC.

This chain joins TRBV4-1 and TRBJ1-5; D not certain. CDR1 is MGHRA, CDR2 YSYEKL, per germline. V dropped 0 bases and J dropped 2 bases, with 11 bases sitting between them. This CDR3 has 16 residues. CDR3 sequence: CASSQDLPSGNQPQHF. CDR3 in DNA: TGCGCCAGCAGCCAAGATCTCCCCTCGGGCAATCAGCCCCAGCATTTT.

This chain connects TRBV6-1 to TRBJ1-1; unclear D gene. The CDR3 totals 13 residues. Trimming cost V 5 bases and J 1 base, with 8 bases left between them. CDR1 MNHNS and CDR2 SASEGT come from the germline V gene. CDR3 DNA: TGTGCCAGCAGTCCTGGAGGGAACACTGAAGCTTTCTTT. Protein sequence: CASSPGGNTEAFF.

There are a few counts of this clone. The chain joins TRBV5-1 to TRBJ2-7; D is uncertain. V was clipped by 2 bases and J by 2 bases, with 8 bases between them. Looked up from germline, CDR1 is SGHRS and CDR2 is YFSETQ. CDR3 length: 13 amino acids. The CDR3 DNA reads as TGCGCCAGCAGCTTAACACCCGCCTACGAGCAGTACTTC. This codes for CASSLTPAYEQYF.

The rearrangement joins TRBV4-1 to TRBJ2-2; the D is unclear. V gave up 1 base and J gave up 1 base, with 4 bases separating them. Germline V gene data show CDR1 as MGHRA and CDR2 as YSYEKL. This CDR3 has 14 residues. CDR3 in DNA: TGCGCCAGCAGCCAAGGGATGAACACCGGGGAGCTGTTTTTT. Its protein is CASSQGMNTGELFF.

The V call is TRBV29-1, the J call TRBJ2-3, with 9 nucleotides matching TRBD2. Losses at the gene ends were 5 bases for V and 4 bases for J; bases not matched to a gene: 4. The germline V gene encodes CDR1 SQVTM and CDR2 ANQGSEA. CDR3 length equals 13 residues. The CDR3 here is CSVSGGRSDTQYF. For the CDR3, the DNA is TGCAGCGTTAGCGGGGGGCGGTCAGATACGCAGTATTTT.

The chain links TRBV6-5 to TRBJ1-2; 8 bases align to TRBD1. The V gene's germline CDR1 is MNHEY and CDR2 SVGAGI. V lost 2 bases to trimming and J lost 6 bases; unmatched junction nucleotides: 5. CDR3 length: 14 amino acids. The CDR3 DNA reads as TGTGCCAGCAGTTACACAGGGGGAGCTGATGGCTACACCTTC. As protein: CASSYTGGADGYTF.

The rearrangement links TRBV5-4 to TRBJ1-2; D gene ambiguous. Germline V lookup: CDR1 SGHNT, CDR2 YYREEE (reference sequence). The CDR3 is 13 amino acids. The V and J ends lost 0 bases and 3 bases respectively, with 6 bases between them. CDR3 bases: TGTGCCAGCAGCTTGGACGGGGACTATGGCTACACCTTC. As protein: CASSLDGDYGYTF.

The chain's CDR3 is CASSPGIYGYTF. The DNA for the CDR3 is TGTGCCAGCAGCCCCGGGATTTATGGCTACACCTTC. V is TRBV6-6 and J is TRBJ1-2; D is undetermined. V was pared by 6 bases and J by 5 bases, with 10 bases between. Germline lookup yields CDR1 MNHNY and CDR2 SVGAGI (reference sequence). The CDR3 spans 12 residues.